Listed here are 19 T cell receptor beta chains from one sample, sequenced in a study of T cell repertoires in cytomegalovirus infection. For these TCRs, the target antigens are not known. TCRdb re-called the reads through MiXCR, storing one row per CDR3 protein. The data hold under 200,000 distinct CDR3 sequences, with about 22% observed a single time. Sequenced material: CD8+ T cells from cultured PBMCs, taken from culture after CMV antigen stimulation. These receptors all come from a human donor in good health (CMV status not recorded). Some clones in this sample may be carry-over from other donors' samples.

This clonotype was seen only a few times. CDR3 residues: CASSLWEEKLFF. DNA for the CDR3: TGTGCCAGCAGCTTGTGGGAGGAAAAACTGTTTTTT. The chain recombines TRBV7-9 with TRBJ1-4; D gene uncertain. V was pared by 3 bases and J by 8 bases, with 7 bases between. CDR3 length equals 12 residues. From germline, CDR1 is SEHNR and CDR2 FQNEAQ (reference sequence).

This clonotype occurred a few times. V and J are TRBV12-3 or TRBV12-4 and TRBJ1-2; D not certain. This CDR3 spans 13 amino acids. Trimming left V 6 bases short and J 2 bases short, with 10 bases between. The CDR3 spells CASSRLANYGYTF. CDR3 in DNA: TGTGCCAGCAGCCGACTTGCAAACTATGGCTACACCTTC.

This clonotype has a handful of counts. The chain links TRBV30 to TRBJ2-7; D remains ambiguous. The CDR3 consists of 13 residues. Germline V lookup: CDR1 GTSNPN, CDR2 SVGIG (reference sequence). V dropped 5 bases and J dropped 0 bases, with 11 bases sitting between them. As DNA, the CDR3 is TGTGCCTGGGTCGACATATCCTCCTACGAGCAGTACTTC. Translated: CAWVDISSYEQYF.

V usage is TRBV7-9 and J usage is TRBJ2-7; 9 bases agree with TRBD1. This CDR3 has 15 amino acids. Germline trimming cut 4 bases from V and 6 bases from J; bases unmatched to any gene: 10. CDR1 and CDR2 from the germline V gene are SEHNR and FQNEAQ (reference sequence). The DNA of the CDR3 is TGTGCCAGCAGCTCGCCGGGGACAGGGAATTTCGAGCAGTACTTC. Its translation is CASSSPGTGNFEQYF. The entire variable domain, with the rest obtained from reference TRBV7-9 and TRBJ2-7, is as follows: DTGVSQNPRHKITKRGQNVTFRCDPISEHNRLYWYRQTLGQGPEFLTYFQNEAQLEKSRLLSDRFSAERPKGSFSTLEIQRTEQGDSAMYLCASSSPGTGNFEQYFGPGTRLTVT.

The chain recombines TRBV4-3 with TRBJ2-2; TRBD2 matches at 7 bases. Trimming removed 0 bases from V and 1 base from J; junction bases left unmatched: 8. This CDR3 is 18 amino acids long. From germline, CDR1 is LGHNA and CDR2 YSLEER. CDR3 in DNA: TGCGCCAGCAGCCAAGAGGTCGGGAGCGGGATGAACACCGGGGAGCTGTTTTTT. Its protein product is CASSQEVGSGMNTGELFF.

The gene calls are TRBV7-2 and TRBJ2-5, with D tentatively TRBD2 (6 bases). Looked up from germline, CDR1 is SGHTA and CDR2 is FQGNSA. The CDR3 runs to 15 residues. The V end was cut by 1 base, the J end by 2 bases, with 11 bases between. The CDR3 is CASSLGGGLQETQYF. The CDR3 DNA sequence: TGTGCCAGCAGCTTAGGTGGGGGGTTACAAGAGACCCAGTACTTC.

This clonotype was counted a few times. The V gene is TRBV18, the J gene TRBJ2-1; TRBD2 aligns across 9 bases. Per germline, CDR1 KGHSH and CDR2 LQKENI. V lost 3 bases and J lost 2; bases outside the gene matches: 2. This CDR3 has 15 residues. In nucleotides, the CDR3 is TGTGCCAGCTCACCTAGCGGGGGTACCTACAATGAGCAGTTCTTC. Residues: CASSPSGGTYNEQFF.

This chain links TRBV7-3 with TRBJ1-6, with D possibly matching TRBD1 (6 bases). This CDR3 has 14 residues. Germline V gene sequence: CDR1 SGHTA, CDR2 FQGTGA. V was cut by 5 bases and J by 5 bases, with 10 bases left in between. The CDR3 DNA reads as TGTGCCAGCAGCGACGGGGGCCATAATTCACCCCTCCACTTT. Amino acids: CASSDGGHNSPLHF.

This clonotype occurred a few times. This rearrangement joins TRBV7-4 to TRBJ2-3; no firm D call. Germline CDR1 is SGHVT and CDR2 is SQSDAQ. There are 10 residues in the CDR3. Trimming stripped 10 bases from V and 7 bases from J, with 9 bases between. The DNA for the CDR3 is TGTGCCACTGGGCGGAATACGCAGTATTTT. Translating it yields CATGRNTQYF.

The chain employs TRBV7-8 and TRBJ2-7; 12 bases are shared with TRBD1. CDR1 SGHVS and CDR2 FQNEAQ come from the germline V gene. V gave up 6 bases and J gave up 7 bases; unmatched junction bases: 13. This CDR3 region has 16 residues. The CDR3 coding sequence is TGTGCCAGCAGTCATTGGGGGGGACAGGGGGCAGGGGAGCAGTACTTC. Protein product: CASSHWGGQGAGEQYF.

CDR3 sequence: CASSPKGRDEQFF. CDR3 in DNA: TGTGCCAGCAGCCCCAAGGGGAGGGATGAGCAGTTCTTC. The rearrangement joins TRBV7-9 to TRBJ2-1; 7 bases line up with TRBD2. V trimming: 5 bases; J trimming: 8 bases; junction bases outside the gene matches: 6. From germline, CDR1 is SEHNR and CDR2 FQNEAQ (reference sequence). CDR3 length: 13 residues.

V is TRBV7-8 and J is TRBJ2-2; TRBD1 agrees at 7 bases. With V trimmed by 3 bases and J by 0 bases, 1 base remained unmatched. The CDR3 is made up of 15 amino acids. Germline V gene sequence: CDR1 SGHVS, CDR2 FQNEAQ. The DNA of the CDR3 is TGTGCCAGCAGCTTCGGGACAGCGAACACCGGGGAGCTGTTTTTT. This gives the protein CASSFGTANTGELFF.

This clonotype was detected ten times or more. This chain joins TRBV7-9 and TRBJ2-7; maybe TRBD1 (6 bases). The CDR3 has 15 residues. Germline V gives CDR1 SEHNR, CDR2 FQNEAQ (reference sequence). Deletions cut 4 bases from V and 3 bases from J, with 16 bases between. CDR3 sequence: CASSSSTGAIYEQYF. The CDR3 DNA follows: TGTGCCAGCAGCTCTTCGACAGGCGCGATCTACGAGCAGTACTTC.

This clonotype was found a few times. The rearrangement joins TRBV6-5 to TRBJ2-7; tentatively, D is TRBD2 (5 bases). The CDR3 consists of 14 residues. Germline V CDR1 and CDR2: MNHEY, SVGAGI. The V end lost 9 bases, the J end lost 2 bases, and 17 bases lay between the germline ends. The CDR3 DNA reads TGTGCCAGTCAATCGGGGTTTACGGCCTACGAGCAGTACTTC. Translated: CASQSGFTAYEQYF.

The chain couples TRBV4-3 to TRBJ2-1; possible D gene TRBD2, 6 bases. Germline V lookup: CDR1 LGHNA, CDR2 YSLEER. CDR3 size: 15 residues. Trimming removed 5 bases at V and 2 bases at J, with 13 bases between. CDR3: CASSFFLAPYNEQFF. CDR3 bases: TGCGCCAGCAGCTTTTTTCTAGCGCCCTACAATGAGCAGTTCTTC.

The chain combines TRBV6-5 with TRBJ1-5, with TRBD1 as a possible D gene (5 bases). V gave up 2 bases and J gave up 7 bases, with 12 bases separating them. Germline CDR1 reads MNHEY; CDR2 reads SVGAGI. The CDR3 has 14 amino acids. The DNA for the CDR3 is TGTGCCAGCAGTTACGCCAGGGTCGAGCAGCCCCAGCATTTT. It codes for CASSYARVEQPQHF.

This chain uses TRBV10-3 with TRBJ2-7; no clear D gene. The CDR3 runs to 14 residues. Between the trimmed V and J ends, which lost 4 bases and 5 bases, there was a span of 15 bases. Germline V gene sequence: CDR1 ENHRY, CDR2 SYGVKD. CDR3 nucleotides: TGTGCCATCAGTGGGGCGGTTCAGGTGAACGAGCAGTACTTC. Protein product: CAISGAVQVNEQYF.

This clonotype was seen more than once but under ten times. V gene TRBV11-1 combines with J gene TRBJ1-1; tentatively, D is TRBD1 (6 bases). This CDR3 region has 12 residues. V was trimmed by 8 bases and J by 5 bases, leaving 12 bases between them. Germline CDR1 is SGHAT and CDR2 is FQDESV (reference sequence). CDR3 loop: CASGLGGTEAFF. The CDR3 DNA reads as TGTGCCAGCGGTCTAGGGGGTACTGAAGCTTTCTTT.

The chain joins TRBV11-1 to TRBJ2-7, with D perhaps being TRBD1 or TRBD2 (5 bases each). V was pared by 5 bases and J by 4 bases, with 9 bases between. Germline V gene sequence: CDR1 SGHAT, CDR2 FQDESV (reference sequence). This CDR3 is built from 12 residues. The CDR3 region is CASSARGYEQYF. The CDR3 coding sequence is TGTGCCAGCAGCGCGAGGGGTTACGAGCAGTACTTC.